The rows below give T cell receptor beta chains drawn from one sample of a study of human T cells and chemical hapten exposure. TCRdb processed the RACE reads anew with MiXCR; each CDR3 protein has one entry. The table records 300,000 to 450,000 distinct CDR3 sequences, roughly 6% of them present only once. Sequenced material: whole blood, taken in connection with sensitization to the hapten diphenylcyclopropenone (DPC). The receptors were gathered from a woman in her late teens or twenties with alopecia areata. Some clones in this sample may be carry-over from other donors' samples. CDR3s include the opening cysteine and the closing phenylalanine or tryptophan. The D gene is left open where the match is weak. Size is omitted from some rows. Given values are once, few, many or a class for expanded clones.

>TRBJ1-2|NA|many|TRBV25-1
TGTGCCAGCAGTGAATACAAAGGGGGCTATGGCTACACCTTC
CASSEYKGGYGYTF
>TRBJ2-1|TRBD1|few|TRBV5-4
TGTGCCAGCAGCCGCCCCGGGACAGGGTCTGATGAGCAGTTCTTC
CASSRPGTGSDEQFF
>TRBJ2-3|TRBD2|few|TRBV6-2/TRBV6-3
TGTGCCAGCAGTACACTTCAGCGGGGGCTGAGCACAGATACGCAGTATTTT
CASSTLQRGLSTDTQYF
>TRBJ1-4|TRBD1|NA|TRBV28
TGTGCCAGCAGTCCCCAGCGACAGGGTTATGAAAAACTGTTTTTT
CASSPQRQGYEKLFF
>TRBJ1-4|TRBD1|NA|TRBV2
TGTGCCAGCAGTGAAGCGACAGGGAGAGAAAAACTGTTTTTT
CASSEATGREKLFF
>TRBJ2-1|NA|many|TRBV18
TGTGCCAGCTCGTCGACTAGTGCTGAGCAGTTCTTC
CASSSTSAEQFF
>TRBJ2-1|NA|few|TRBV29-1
TGCAGCGTTGCGGGGGACTCCTACAATGAGCAGTTCTTC
CSVAGDSYNEQFF
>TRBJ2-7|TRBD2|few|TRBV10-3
TGTGCCATCAGTGAGTCGCCGCGGGGGAGCTCCTACGAGCAGTACTTC
CAISESPRGSSYEQYF
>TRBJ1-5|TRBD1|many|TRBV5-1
TGCGCCAGCAGCTTGACTCCGGGGACAGGGAATCAGCCCCAGCATTTT
CASSLTPGTGNQPQHF
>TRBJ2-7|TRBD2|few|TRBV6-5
TGTGCCAGCAGTTCGACTAGCGGGGGTTCCTACGAGCAGTACTTC
CASSSTSGGSYEQYF
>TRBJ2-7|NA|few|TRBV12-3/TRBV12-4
TGTGCCAGCAGTTTTATCGGGAAGGCAGAGCAGTACTTC
CASSFIGKAEQYF
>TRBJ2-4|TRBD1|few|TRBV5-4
TGTGCCAGCAGCCTCCAGGGGGCGGGACTTCAGTACTTC
CASSLQGAGLQYF
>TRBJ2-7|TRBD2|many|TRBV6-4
TGTGCCAGCAGTGACCCATTGCGGGCGGGGGTTCCCCAAAACGTCAACTACGAGCAGTACTTC
CASSDPLRAGVPQNVNYEQYF
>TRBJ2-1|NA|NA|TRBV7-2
TGTGCCAGCAGCTCGATAAACCGGGGCTTCCAAGCCAATGAGCAGTTCTTC
CASSSINRGFQANEQFF
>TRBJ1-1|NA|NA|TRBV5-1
TGCGCCAGCAGCTCGGAACAGGGTAACACTGAAGCTTTCTTT
CASSSEQGNTEAFF
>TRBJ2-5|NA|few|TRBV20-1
TGCAGTGCTAGAGAGACCCAAATCCAAGAGACCCAGTACTTC
CSARETQIQETQYF
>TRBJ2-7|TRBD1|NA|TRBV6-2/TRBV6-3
TGTGCCAGCAGTTACTCGGGACAGGTCTTGGACGAGCAGTACTTC
CASSYSGQVLDEQYF
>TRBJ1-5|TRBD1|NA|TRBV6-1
TGTGCCAGCAGCCCGGGACAGCGAAAATATAGCAATCAGCCCCAGCATTTT
CASSPGQRKYSNQPQHF
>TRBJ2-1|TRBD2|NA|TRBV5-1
TGCGCCAGCAGCCGGACTAGCGGGGGGCCGCACAATGAGCAGTTCTTC
CASSRTSGGPHNEQFF
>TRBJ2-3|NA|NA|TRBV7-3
TGTGCCAGCAGCTTACTTCTAGCGACAGATACGCAGTATTTT
CASSLLLATDTQYF
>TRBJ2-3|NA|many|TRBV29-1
TGCAGCCCTGGTAGAGGCGAAACAGATACGCAGTATTTT
CSPGRGETDTQYF
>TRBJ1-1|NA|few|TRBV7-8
TGTGCCAGCAGCCCCCCGGGAATTAACACTGAAGCTTTCTTT
CASSPPGINTEAFF
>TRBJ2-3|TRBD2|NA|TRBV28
TGTGCCAGCAGTAGCAGGGGACTAGAGGTTTTGGGTACGCAGTATTTT
CASSSRGLEVLGTQYF
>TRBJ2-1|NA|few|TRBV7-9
TGTGCCAGCAGTTTTACAAGCTCCTACAATGAGCAGTTCTTC
CASSFTSSYNEQFF
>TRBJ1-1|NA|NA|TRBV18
TGTGCCAGCTCACCACCGAGCGCTAGGGAAGCTTTCTTT
CASSPPSAREAFF
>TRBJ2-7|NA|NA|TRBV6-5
TGTGCCAGCAAAGTGTCAGGGTTAAACTACGAGCAGTACTTC
CASKVSGLNYEQYF
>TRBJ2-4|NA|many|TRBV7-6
TGTGCCAGCAGCGGACCCTCCCCAGGGGAGAACATTCAGTACTTC
CASSGPSPGENIQYF
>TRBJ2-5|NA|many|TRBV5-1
TGCGCCAGCAGCGGGGCAGAAGAGACCCAGTACTTC
CASSGAEETQYF